This passage covers 20 T cell receptor beta chains from one sample sequenced in a study of T cells after yellow fever vaccination. Each CDR3 protein gets one entry after TCRdb re-called the 5' RACE reads with MiXCR. The sample lists about 150,000 distinct CDR3 sequences, about 6% occurring once. The starting material was CD4+ T cells sorted from PBMCs, obtained on the day of the first yellow fever vaccination. These TCRs come from a man between 18 and 35 years old who received the YFV17D yellow fever vaccine.

This rearrangement joins TRBV2 to TRBJ1-3; no clear D gene. The CDR3 has 14 amino acids. Germline V gives CDR1 SNHLY, CDR2 FYNNEI. V was pared by 5 bases and J by 3 bases, with 11 bases between. CDR3 loop: CASSSTRNGNTIYF. For the CDR3, the DNA is TGTGCCAGCAGTTCGACCAGGAATGGAAACACCATATATTTT.

This clonotype was observed at least ten times. The chain carries TRBV5-1 and TRBJ1-1, with D maybe TRBD1 (5 bases). The CDR3 extends over 14 amino acids. Germline lookup yields CDR1 SGHRS and CDR2 YFSETQ. V lost 2 bases, J lost 1 base, and 9 bases lay in between. The CDR3 DNA reads as TGCGCCAGCAGCTTCGACGGACAGAACACTGAAGCTTTCTTT. It codes for CASSFDGQNTEAFF.

This clonotype was seen ten or more times. V and J are TRBV10-3 and TRBJ2-1; D ambiguous. CDR1 ENHRY and CDR2 SYGVKD come from the germline V gene. This CDR3 is built from 13 residues. The V end lost 3 bases, the J end lost 15 bases, and 18 bases lay between the germline ends. CDR3 protein: CAISDIGRRGRFF. CDR3 nucleotides: TGTGCCATCAGTGATATAGGGCGACGCGGCCGGTTCTTC.

This clonotype has a handful of counts. The rearrangement uses TRBV20-1 and TRBJ1-2, with 8 bases matching TRBD1. The trim removed 5 bases at V and 8 bases at J, leaving 1 base unmatched. The CDR3 consists of 10 residues. Germline V gives CDR1 DFQATT, CDR2 SNEGSKA (reference sequence). The CDR3, as DNA: TGCAGTGCTGCAGGGGGCGGCTACACCTTC. Its translation: CSAAGGGYTF.

This clonotype appeared many times. The rearrangement joins TRBV7-6 to TRBJ2-2, with D perhaps given as TRBD1 or TRBD2 (6 bases each). Germline V gene data show CDR1 as SGHVS and CDR2 as FNYEAQ. The V end lost 8 bases, the J end lost 6 bases, and 13 bases lay between the germline ends. The CDR3 totals 13 residues. CDR3 residues: CASGGQNSGELFF. The CDR3 DNA is TGTGCCAGCGGGGGGCAAAACTCCGGGGAGCTGTTTTTT.

This clonotype has ten or more counts. V and J are TRBV20-1 and TRBJ2-7; possible D gene TRBD2, 9 bases. V was shortened by 6 bases and J by 7 bases, with 19 bases between the two germline ends. Germline V gives CDR1 DFQATT, CDR2 SNEGSKA (reference sequence). The CDR3 totals 13 residues. The chain's CDR3 is CSAQGASGVEQYV. The CDR3 coding sequence is TGCAGTGCCCAGGGGGCTAGCGGGGTTGAGCAGTACGTC.

The chain combines TRBV2 with TRBJ1-1; D unresolved. CDR3 length: 12 residues. V was trimmed by 4 bases and J by 8 bases, leaving 11 bases between them. Germline V gives CDR1 SNHLY, CDR2 FYNNEI. The CDR3 DNA is TGTGCCAGCAGTGCCCGGGCAGCGGAAGCTTTCTTT. Translated: CASSARAAEAFF.

The rearrangement joins TRBV2 to TRBJ2-2; D is unresolved. The germline gives CDR1 SNHLY, CDR2 FYNNEI. Trimming cost V 4 bases and J 8 bases, with 11 bases left between them. The CDR3 is 13 residues long. This chain's CDR3 is CASSGESTGELFF. The CDR3 DNA follows: TGTGCCAGCAGTGGAGAGAGTACAGGGGAGCTGTTTTTT.

This clonotype was recorded many times. The chain recombines TRBV4-2 with TRBJ2-7, with 12 nucleotides matching TRBD2. This CDR3 region has 15 residues. The germline CDR1 and CDR2 sequences are LGHNA and YNFKEQ. Trimming removed 1 base from V and 2 bases from J; junction bases left unmatched: 0. The CDR3, as DNA: TGTGCCAGCAGCCAAGGACTAGCGGGGGCCTACGAGCAGTACTTC. Its protein is CASSQGLAGAYEQYF.

This clonotype appeared a few times. The genes are TRBV5-6 and TRBJ1-1, with D unresolved. The CDR3 is made up of 18 amino acids. In germline, CDR1 is SGHDT, CDR2 YYEEEE. Trimming took off 1 base at V and 5 bases at J, with 24 bases between the two ends. The CDR3 loop reads CASSLNYRAGLSPTEAFF. The CDR3 DNA reads as TGTGCCAGCAGCTTGAACTACCGAGCGGGCCTTAGTCCAACTGAAGCTTTCTTT.

In its sample, this clonotype was seen many times. V and J are TRBV12-3 or TRBV12-4 and TRBJ2-7, with D possibly called TRBD1 or TRBD2 (7 bases each). With 6 bases removed from V and 3 bases from J, the gap between germline ends came to 18 bases. The CDR3 covers 15 residues. DNA of the CDR3: TGTGCCAGCAGCCGTTGGGAGGGACAGATCTACGAGCAGTACTTC. This encodes CASSRWEGQIYEQYF.

This clonotype showed up many times. The chain couples TRBV20-1 to TRBJ2-5; TRBD1 might be the D (5 bases). V lost 0 bases to trimming and J lost 2 bases, with 10 bases between them. Per germline, CDR1 DFQATT and CDR2 SNEGSKA (reference sequence). This CDR3 region has 14 residues. The CDR3 loop reads CSARDLQEQETQYF. For the CDR3, the DNA is TGCAGTGCTAGAGATTTACAGGAACAAGAGACCCAGTACTTC.

This clonotype appeared a few times. The chain links TRBV5-4 to TRBJ2-6; 10 nucleotides line up with TRBD1. Trimming removed 3 bases from V and 2 bases from J; junction bases left unmatched: 8. The length of the CDR3 is 18 residues. Germline V gene data show CDR1 as SGHNT and CDR2 as YYREEE (reference sequence). For the CDR3, the DNA is TGTGCCAGCAGCTCGTTAACGACAGGGGGCGCTGGGGCCAACGTCCTGACTTTC. It translates to CASSSLTTGGAGANVLTF.

This clonotype was observed a few times. The V and J genes are TRBV29-1 and TRBJ1-5; 10 bases are a match to TRBD1. The CDR3 has 13 residues. Per the germline V gene, CDR1 is SQVTM and CDR2 is ANQGSEA. After removal of 6 bases from V and 6 bases from J, the junction contained 5 bases not matched to a gene. In nucleotides, the CDR3 is TGCAGCGTCACGACAGGGGGCGGTCAGCCCCAGCATTTT. It codes for CSVTTGGGQPQHF.

This clonotype was counted at least ten times. The V call is TRBV5-1, the J call TRBJ2-5; TRBD1 matches at 7 bases. This CDR3 is built from 16 residues. The germline V gene has CDR1 SGHRS and CDR2 YFSETQ. V was clipped by 5 bases and J by 5 bases; unmatched bases: 15. As DNA, the CDR3 is TGCGCCAGCAGATCTGCACCACAGGGGAGCGTGGAGACCCAGTACTTC. Its protein product is CASRSAPQGSVETQYF. Full variable domain (rest looked up from reference TRBV5-1 and TRBJ2-5): KAGVTQTPRYLIKTRGQQVTLSCSPISGHRSVSWYQQTPGQGLQFLFEYFSETQRNKGNFPGRFSGRQFSNSRSEMNVSTLELGDSALYLCASRSAPQGSVETQYFGPGTRLLVL.

This clonotype was recorded many times. The CDR3 coding sequence is TGTGCCATCAGCGCCGGGAAGTACGAGCAGTACGTC. Translated: CAISAGKYEQYV. V usage is TRBV10-3 and J usage is TRBJ2-7; maybe TRBD2 (5 bases). Germline V gives CDR1 ENHRY, CDR2 SYGVKD. V lost 6 bases and J 4 bases, leaving 10 bases between the germline ends. This CDR3 comprises 12 residues.

The rearrangement uses TRBV5-1 and TRBJ2-3; 9 bases are shared with TRBD1. The V segment lost 4 bases and the J segment 1 base; nucleotides outside the gene matches: 7. Germline values: CDR1 SGHRS, CDR2 YFSETQ. CDR3 size: 16 residues. The CDR3 nucleotides read TGCGCCAGCAGCCCTCCCCGACAGGGGGGCACAGATACGCAGTATTTT. Amino acid sequence: CASSPPRQGGTDTQYF. Supplemented by reference TRBV5-1 and TRBJ2-3, the full variable domain reads KAGVTQTPRYLIKTRGQQVTLSCSPISGHRSVSWYQQTPGQGLQFLFEYFSETQRNKGNFPGRFSGRQFSNSRSEMNVSTLELGDSALYLCASSPPRQGGTDTQYFGPGTRLTVL.

There are many counts of this clonotype. V usage is TRBV27 and J usage is TRBJ1-2; TRBD1 matches 8 bases. V trimming: 5 bases; J trimming: 2 bases; junction bases outside the gene matches: 7. The CDR3 is made up of 15 amino acids. Germline V gene lookup returns CDR1 MNHEY and CDR2 SMNVEV (reference sequence). The CDR3: CASSPDRGPNYGYTF. As DNA, the CDR3 is TGTGCCAGCAGTCCCGACAGGGGACCCAACTATGGCTACACCTTC.

This clonotype showed up many times. The chain uses TRBV28 and TRBJ1-1; a possible D gene is TRBD1 (5 bases). Trimming removed 2 bases at V and 0 bases at J, with 13 bases between. Germline V gene lookup returns CDR1 MDHEN and CDR2 SYDVKM. This CDR3 spans 16 amino acids. The CDR3 protein is CASSLTTATVNTEAFF. In nucleotides, the CDR3 is TGTGCCAGCAGTTTAACGACAGCCACTGTGAACACTGAAGCTTTCTTT.

This clonotype has at least ten counts. The CDR3, as DNA: TGCGCCAGCAGCACTGGACTAGCGGGGAGATTCCAAGAGACCCAGTACTTC. This encodes CASSTGLAGRFQETQYF. The V and J genes are TRBV5-1 and TRBJ2-5; 12 bases line up with TRBD2. The CDR3 has 17 amino acids. V shed 4 bases and J 1 base; nucleotides not matched to a gene: 8. The germline V gene encodes CDR1 SGHRS and CDR2 YFSETQ.